This T cell receptor (beta chain) was identified in a study of blood T cell repertoires in COVID-19. Overall study context: Sources were T cells, B-cell-depleted T cells, or PBMCs; the material itself was cDNA or gDNA.

As processed by the authors: Reference gene primer amplification yielded estimated nucleated cell counts. Sequencing was performed with immunoSEQ multiplex PCR; in TCRdb, only in-frame clones are kept and a portion is missing. That table gives V, J and clone size, and the DNA gave D and trimming. In the table there are tens of thousands of clones, around three quarters of which are singletons. V was cut by 0 bases and J by 3 bases, with 12 bases left in between. CDR1 and CDR2 from the germline V gene are MGHRA and YSYEKL. This CDR3 is 16 amino acids long. This receptor was identified in a woman aged 60 to 75 in a cohort sampled during active or convalescent COVID-19. The sample taken for sequencing was peripheral blood. V is TRBV4-1 and J is TRBJ2-1; no firm D call. CDR3 amino acids: CASSQEKASHYNEQFF. CDR3 DNA: TGCGCCAGCAGCCAAGAAAAAGCGAGCCACTACAATGAGCAGTTCTTC.